This TCR beta chain came from a study of blood T cell repertoires in COVID-19. Study in general: COVID-19 samples from acute and convalescent phases originated in the United States, Italy and Spain. PBMCs, B-cell-depleted T cells, or T cells were the source of the cDNA or gDNA that made up the material.

Per the original methods: Scientists estimated how many nucleated cells there were by amplifying reference gene primers. Libraries were prepared by immunoSEQ multiplex PCR; TCRdb keeps only in-frame clonotypes and omits some of them. V and J calls and clone size are as listed in that table; D and trimming were resolved from the DNA. This sample yields under 200,000 clones, of which 80% to 90% are seen a single time; around 3.5% belongs to the top ten. Germline V gives CDR1 PRHDT, CDR2 FYEKMQ (reference sequence). The CDR3 length is 16 residues. Trimming stripped 0 bases from V and 3 bases from J, with 12 bases between.

This TCR came from a man between 18 and 29 years old with active or convalescent COVID-19. The chain carries TRBV13 and TRBJ2-1, with unresolved D. The material sequenced was peripheral blood. For the CDR3, the DNA is TGTGCCAGCAGCTTAGGGGCGGAAGAGCTCTACAATGAGCAGTTCTTC. Residues: CASSLGAEELYNEQFF.